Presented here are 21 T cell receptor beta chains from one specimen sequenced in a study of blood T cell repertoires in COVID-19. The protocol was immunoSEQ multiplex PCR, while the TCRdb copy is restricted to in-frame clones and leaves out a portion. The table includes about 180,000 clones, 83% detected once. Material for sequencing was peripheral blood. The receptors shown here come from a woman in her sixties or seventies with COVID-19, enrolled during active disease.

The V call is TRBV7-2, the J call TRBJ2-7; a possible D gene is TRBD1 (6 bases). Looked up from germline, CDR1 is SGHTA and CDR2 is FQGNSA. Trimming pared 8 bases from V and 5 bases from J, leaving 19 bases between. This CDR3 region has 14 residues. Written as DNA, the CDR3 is TGTGCCAGCCTCCCTTCGAGGGACAACCACGAGCAGTACTTC. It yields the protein CASLPSRDNHEQYF.

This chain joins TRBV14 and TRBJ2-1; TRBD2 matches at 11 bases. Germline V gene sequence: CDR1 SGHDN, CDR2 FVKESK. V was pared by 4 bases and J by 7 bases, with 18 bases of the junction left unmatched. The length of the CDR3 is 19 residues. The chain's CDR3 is CASSPTSGRRSHTMNEQFF. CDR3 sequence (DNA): TGTGCCAGCAGCCCAACTAGCGGGAGACGGAGCCACACGATGAATGAGCAGTTCTTC.

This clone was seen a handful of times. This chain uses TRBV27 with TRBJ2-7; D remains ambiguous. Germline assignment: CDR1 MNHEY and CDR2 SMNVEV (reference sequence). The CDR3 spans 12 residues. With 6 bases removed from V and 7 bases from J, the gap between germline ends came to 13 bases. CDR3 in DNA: TGTGCCAGCAGCCTATGTCCCAGGGAGCAGTACTTC. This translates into CASSLCPREQYF.

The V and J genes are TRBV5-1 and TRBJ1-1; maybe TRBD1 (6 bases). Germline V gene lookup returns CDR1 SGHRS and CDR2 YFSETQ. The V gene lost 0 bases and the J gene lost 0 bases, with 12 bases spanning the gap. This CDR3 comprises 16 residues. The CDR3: CASSLAQGMMNTEAFF. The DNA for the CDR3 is TGCGCCAGCAGCTTGGCCCAGGGGATGATGAACACTGAAGCTTTCTTT.

In DNA form, the CDR3 reads TGTGCCAGCAGCTACCGGGACAGGTTCGTTTCGCTCTACACCTTC. Its protein is CASSYRDRFVSLYTF. The V gene is TRBV5-6, the J gene TRBJ1-2; TRBD1 matches 8 bases. The CDR3 length is 15 residues. With 3 bases clipped from V and 10 bases from J, the junction kept 14 bases outside the gene matches. Per germline, CDR1 SGHDT and CDR2 YYEEEE.

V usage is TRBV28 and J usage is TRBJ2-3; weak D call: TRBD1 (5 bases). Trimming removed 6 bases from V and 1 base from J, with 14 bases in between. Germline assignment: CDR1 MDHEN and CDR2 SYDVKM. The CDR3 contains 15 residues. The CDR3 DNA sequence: TGTGCCAGCAGGTGGACAAGAGAGGGCACAGATACGCAGTATTTT. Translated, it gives CASRWTREGTDTQYF.

The CDR3 DNA is TGTGCCAGCAGCAATAAACGTCCGGGAGCTAGCACAGATACGCAGTATTTT. Translated, it gives CASSNKRPGASTDTQYF. This chain uses TRBV11-2 with TRBJ2-3; D might be TRBD2 (6 bases). The CDR3 totals 17 residues. CDR1 and CDR2 (germline): SGHAT, FQNNGV. Trimming cost V 5 bases and J 0 bases, with 18 bases left between them.

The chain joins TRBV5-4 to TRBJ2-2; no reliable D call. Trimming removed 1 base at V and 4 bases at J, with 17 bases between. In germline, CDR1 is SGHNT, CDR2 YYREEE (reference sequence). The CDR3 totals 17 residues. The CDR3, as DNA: TGTGCCAGCAGCTTGAAATACCAGGCCAGCCTCACCGGGGAGCTGTTTTTT. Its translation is CASSLKYQASLTGELFF.

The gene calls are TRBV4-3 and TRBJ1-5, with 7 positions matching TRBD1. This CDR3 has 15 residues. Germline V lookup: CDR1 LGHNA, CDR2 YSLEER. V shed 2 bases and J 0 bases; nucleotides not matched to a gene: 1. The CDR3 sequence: CASSQHRGSNQPQHF. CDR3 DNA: TGCGCCAGCAGCCAACACAGGGGTAGCAATCAGCCCCAGCATTTT.

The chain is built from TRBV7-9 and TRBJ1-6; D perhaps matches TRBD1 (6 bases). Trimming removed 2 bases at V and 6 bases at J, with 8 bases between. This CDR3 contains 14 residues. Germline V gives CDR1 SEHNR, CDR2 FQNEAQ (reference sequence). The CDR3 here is CASSLQGTNSPLHF. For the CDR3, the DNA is TGTGCCAGCAGCTTACAGGGGACTAATTCACCCCTCCACTTT.

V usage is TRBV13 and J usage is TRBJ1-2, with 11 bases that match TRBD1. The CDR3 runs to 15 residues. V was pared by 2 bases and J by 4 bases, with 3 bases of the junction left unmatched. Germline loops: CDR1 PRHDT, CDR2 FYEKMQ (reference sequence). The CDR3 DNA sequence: TGTGCCAGCAGCTTAAGCGGACAGGGGGCCTATGGCTACACCTTC. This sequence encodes CASSLSGQGAYGYTF.

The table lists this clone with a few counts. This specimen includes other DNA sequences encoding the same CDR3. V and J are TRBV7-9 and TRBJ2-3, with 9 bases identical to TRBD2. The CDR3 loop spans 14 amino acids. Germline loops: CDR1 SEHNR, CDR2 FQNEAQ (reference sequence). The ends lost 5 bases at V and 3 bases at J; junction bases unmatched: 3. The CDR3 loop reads CASSPGLATDTQYF. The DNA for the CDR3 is TGTGCCAGCAGCCCGGGACTAGCAACAGATACGCAGTATTTT.

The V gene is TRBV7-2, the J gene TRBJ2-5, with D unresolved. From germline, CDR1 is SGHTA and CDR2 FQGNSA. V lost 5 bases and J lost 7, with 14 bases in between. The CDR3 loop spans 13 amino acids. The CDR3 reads CASSIDSRMTQYF. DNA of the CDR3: TGTGCCAGCAGCATAGACTCGCGCATGACCCAGTACTTC.

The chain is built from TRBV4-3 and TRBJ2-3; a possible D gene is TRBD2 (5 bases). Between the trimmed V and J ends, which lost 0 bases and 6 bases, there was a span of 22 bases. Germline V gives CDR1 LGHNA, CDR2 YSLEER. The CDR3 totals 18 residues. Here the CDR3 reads CASSQDLNQRRQGDTQYF. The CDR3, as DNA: TGCGCCAGCAGCCAAGATCTCAACCAGCGGCGCCAAGGGGATACGCAGTATTTT.

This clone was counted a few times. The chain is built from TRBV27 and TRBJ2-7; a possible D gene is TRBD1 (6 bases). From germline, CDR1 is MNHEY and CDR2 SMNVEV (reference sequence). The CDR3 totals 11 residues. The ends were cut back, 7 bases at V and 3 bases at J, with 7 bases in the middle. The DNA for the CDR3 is TGTGCCAGCACGGACAGCTACGAGCAGTACTTC. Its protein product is CASTDSYEQYF.

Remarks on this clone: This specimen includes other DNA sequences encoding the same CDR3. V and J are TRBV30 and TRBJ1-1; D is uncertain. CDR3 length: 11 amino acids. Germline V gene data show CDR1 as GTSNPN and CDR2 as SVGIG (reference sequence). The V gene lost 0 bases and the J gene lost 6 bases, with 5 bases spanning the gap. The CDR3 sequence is CAWSVRAEAFF. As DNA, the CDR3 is TGTGCCTGGAGTGTTCGTGCTGAAGCTTTCTTT.

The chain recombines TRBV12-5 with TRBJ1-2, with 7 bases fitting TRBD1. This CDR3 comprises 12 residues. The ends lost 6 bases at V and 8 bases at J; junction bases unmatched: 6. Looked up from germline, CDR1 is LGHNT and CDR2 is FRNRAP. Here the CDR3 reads CASGTGEVGYTF. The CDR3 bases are TGTGCTAGTGGAACAGGGGAAGTCGGCTACACCTTC.

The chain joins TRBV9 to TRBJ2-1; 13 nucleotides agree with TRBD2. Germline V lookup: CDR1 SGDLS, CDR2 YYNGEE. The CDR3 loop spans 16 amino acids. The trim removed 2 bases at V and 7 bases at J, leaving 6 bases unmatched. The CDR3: CASSVFGLAGVNEQFF. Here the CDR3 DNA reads TGTGCCAGCAGCGTTTTCGGACTAGCGGGAGTTAATGAGCAGTTCTTC.

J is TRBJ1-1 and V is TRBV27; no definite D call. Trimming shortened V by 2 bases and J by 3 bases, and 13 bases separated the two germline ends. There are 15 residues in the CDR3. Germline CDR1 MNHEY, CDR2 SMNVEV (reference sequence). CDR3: CASSLLPPRDTEAFF. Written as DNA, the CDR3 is TGTGCCAGCAGTTTACTACCTCCACGGGACACTGAAGCTTTCTTT.

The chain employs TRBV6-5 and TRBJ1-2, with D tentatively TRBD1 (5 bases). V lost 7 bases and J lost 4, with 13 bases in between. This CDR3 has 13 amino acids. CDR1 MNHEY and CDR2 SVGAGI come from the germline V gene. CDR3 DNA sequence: TGTGCCAGCAAGGTTTGGGGCGGCTATGGCTACACCTTC. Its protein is CASKVWGGYGYTF.

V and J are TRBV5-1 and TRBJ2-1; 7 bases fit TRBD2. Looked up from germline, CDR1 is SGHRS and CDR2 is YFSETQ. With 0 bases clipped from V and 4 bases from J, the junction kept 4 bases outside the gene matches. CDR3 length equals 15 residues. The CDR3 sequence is CASSLALGGYNEQFF. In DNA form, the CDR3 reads TGCGCCAGCAGCTTGGCTCTGGGAGGGTACAATGAGCAGTTCTTC.